This is a list of T cell receptor beta chains from one sample in a study of T cell responses to AZD1222 COVID-19 vaccine. Libraries were prepared by immunoSEQ multiplex PCR; TCRdb keeps only in-frame clonotypes and omits some of them. The sample lists 100,000 to 150,000 clones, roughly 85% occurring once. Sequenced material: peripheral blood, taken on day 0 of AZD1222 vaccination. Source of these receptors: an adult in good health. Both conserved end residues are part of each CDR3. A D gene is named only where the DNA matches it firmly. Size values are once, few and many counts, or a class for expanded clones, and some rows have none.

13	TRBD1	TRBV6-5	TRBJ1-6	.	CASTRGTLSPLHF	TGTGCCAGCACCAGGGGGACCCTCTCACCCCTCCACTTT
13	.	TRBV7-7	TRBJ2-7	.	CASSRGLSYEQYF	TGTGCCAGCAGCCGGGGACTTTCCTACGAGCAGTACTTC
14	TRBD1	TRBV9	TRBJ2-5	.	CASSPPQGDGTQYF	TGTGCCAGCAGCCCCCCGCAGGGGGACGGGACCCAGTACTTC
16	TRBD1	TRBV14	TRBJ1-6	.	CASSPWTGRNNSPLHF	TGTGCCAGCAGCCCCTGGACAGGGCGGAATAATTCACCCCTCCACTTT
16	.	TRBV9	TRBJ2-7	.	CASSLHGGPVLGEQYF	TGTGCCAGCAGCCTACACGGGGGACCCGTCCTGGGGGAGCAGTACTTC
14	TRBD1	TRBV7-9	TRBJ1-4	.	CASSFLQGGEKLFF	TGTGCCAGCAGCTTTTTACAGGGGGGTGAAAAACTGTTTTTT
13	.	TRBV25-1	TRBJ1-4	.	CASSGHTNEKLFF	TGTGCCAGCAGTGGACACACAAATGAAAAACTGTTTTTT
12	.	TRBV11-2	TRBJ2-2	.	CASSLWTGELFF	TGTGCCAGCAGCTTATGGACCGGGGAGCTGTTTTTT
14	.	TRBV19	TRBJ2-7	.	CASSIPGSHYEQYF	TGTGCCAGTAGTATTCCCGGCAGCCACTACGAGCAGTACTTC
15	.	TRBV6-1	TRBJ1-1	.	CASSEDVSWGTEAFF	TGTGCCAGCAGTGAAGATGTCAGTTGGGGCACTGAAGCTTTCTTT
15	TRBD1	TRBV9	TRBJ1-2	.	CASSPGAQGLYGYTF	TGTGCCAGCAGCCCTGGGGCACAGGGGCTCTATGGCTACACCTTC
13	.	TRBV19	TRBJ1-1	.	CASSFRGNTEAFF	TGTGCCAGTAGCTTTCGAGGGAACACTGAAGCTTTCTTT
13	.	TRBV4-1	TRBJ2-3	few	CASSLSTRYTQYF	TGCGCCAGCAGCCTTTCGACTCGGTATACGCAGTATTTT
14	TRBD1	TRBV5-4	TRBJ2-7	.	CASSTGTGGYEQYF	TGTGCCAGCAGCACAGGGACAGGGGGCTACGAGCAGTACTTC
14	.	TRBV6-2/TRBV6-3	TRBJ2-7	.	CASSTPLRSYEQYF	TGTGCCAGCAGTACCCCCTTACGAAGCTACGAGCAGTACTTC
19	.	TRBV30	TRBJ2-7	.	CAWSVLGTGKVPKYYEQYF	TGTGCCTGGAGTGTACTGGGAACGGGGAAAGTCCCTAAATACTACGAGCAGTACTTC
14	.	TRBV10-1	TRBJ2-7	.	CASSPSPGYHEQYF	TGCGCCAGCAGTCCCTCCCCAGGTTACCACGAGCAGTACTTC
15	.	TRBV4-1	TRBJ2-1	.	CASSQTGSSYNEQFF	TGCGCCAGCAGCCAAACTGGGAGCTCCTACAATGAGCAGTTCTTC
15	TRBD1	TRBV28	TRBJ2-7	.	CASSFSGQGTHEQYF	TGTGCCAGCAGTTTCTCGGGACAGGGAACACACGAGCAGTACTTC
17	.	TRBV18	TRBJ1-1	.	CASSPQGGLGGNTEAFF	TGTGCCAGCTCACCACAAGGAGGACTCGGAGGGAACACTGAAGCTTTCTTT
16	TRBD2	TRBV9	TRBJ2-3	.	CASSVSSGGASNTQYF	TGTGCCAGCAGCGTATCTAGCGGGGGGGCTAGTAATACGCAGTATTTT
13	TRBD1	TRBV29-1	TRBJ2-7	once	CSVRYRGTYEQYF	TGCAGCGTGAGATACAGGGGGACCTACGAGCAGTACTTC
11	.	TRBV20-1	TRBJ2-4	.	CSAGRMGVQYF	TGCAGTGCTGGTCGCATGGGAGTTCAGTACTTC
16	.	TRBV2	TRBJ1-2	.	CASSPKRGGVGYGYTF	TGTGCCAGCAGTCCCAAGCGGGGGGGCGTCGGCTATGGCTACACCTTC
15	.	TRBV11-2	TRBJ2-7	.	CASSSLRDRSNEQYF	TGTGCCAGCAGCTCACTCCGAGACAGGTCCAACGAGCAGTACTTC
15	.	TRBV30	TRBJ1-2	.	CAWSAQGLTSYGYTF	TGTGCCTGGAGTGCGCAAGGACTCACCTCTTATGGCTACACCTTC
16	.	TRBV5-1	TRBJ2-1	.	CASSLASGSSYNEQFF	TGCGCCAGCAGCTTGGCGTCGGGGAGCTCCTACAATGAGCAGTTCTTC
17	TRBD1	TRBV19	TRBJ1-2	.	CASSPSRDRGNRNGYTF	TGTGCCAGTAGCCCCTCCCGGGACAGGGGAAATAGAAATGGCTACACCTTC
14	.	TRBV2	TRBJ2-5	.	CASSKGTTQETQYF	TGTGCCAGCAGTAAAGGTACTACTCAAGAGACCCAGTACTTC
13	TRBD1	TRBV18	TRBJ2-7	few	CASQPTGQAEQYF	TGTGCCAGCCAACCTACGGGACAGGCGGAGCAGTACTTC
14	.	TRBV10-3	TRBJ2-7	.	CATRDDSSSYEQYF	TGTGCCACCAGGGACGACAGTAGCTCCTACGAGCAGTACTTC
14	.	TRBV7-3	TRBJ2-1	.	CASSSPPSYNEQFF	TGTGCCAGCAGCTCCCCCCCCTCCTACAATGAGCAGTTCTTC
18	.	TRBV4-1	TRBJ1-5	.	CASSQVGRSARGNQPQHF	TGCGCCAGCAGCCAAGTTGGCAGGTCAGCGAGGGGCAATCAGCCCCAGCATTTT
13	.	TRBV2	TRBJ2-3	.	CASGVHRADTQYF	TGTGCCAGCGGCGTCCACAGGGCAGATACGCAGTATTTT
16	TRBD1	TRBV18	TRBJ1-2	.	CASSPMEGARGYGYTF	TGTGCCAGCTCACCGATGGAGGGGGCGCGTGGCTATGGCTACACCTTC
14	TRBD2	TRBV7-3	TRBJ2-7	.	CASSLGLAGYEQYF	TGTGCCAGCAGCTTAGGCCTAGCGGGCTACGAGCAGTACTTC
15	.	TRBV6-1	TRBJ1-3	.	CASSEEGRAGNTIYF	TGTGCCAGCAGTGAAGAAGGCAGGGCTGGAAACACCATATATTTT
13	.	TRBV6-5	TRBJ2-3	.	CASSYRRSDTQYF	TGTGCCAGCAGTTACCGGAGGTCAGATACGCAGTATTTT
12	.	TRBV6-5	TRBJ2-7	.	CASLGQGYEQYF	TGTGCCAGCTTGGGGCAGGGCTACGAGCAGTACTTC
16	.	TRBV9	TRBJ1-1	.	CASSVAGGPLNTEAFF	TGTGCCAGCAGCGTAGCCGGGGGACCGCTGAACACTGAAGCTTTCTTT
17	.	TRBV20-1	TRBJ2-3	.	CSASSGGSGRNGDTQYF	TGCAGTGCTAGTAGCGGCGGTTCGGGCCGCAATGGGGATACGCAGTATTTT
17	TRBD2	TRBV27	TRBJ2-5	.	CASSIAASGGYQETQYF	TGTGCCAGCAGTATCGCTGCTAGCGGGGGGTACCAAGAGACCCAGTACTTC
15	.	TRBV2	TRBJ1-5	.	CASSERRNSNQPQHF	TGTGCCAGCAGTGAAAGGCGAAATAGCAATCAGCCCCAGCATTTT
16	.	TRBV23-1	TRBJ1-5	.	CASSQSMHISNQPQHF	TGCGCCAGCAGTCAATCGATGCACATTAGCAATCAGCCCCAGCATTTT
19	TRBD2	TRBV7-2	TRBJ2-3	.	CASSLVGSVAGGSTDTQYF	TGTGCCAGCAGCTTAGTAGGTTCTGTAGCGGGAGGTAGCACAGATACGCAGTATTTT
18	TRBD1	TRBV7-6	TRBJ2-2	.	CASSTMVQGAANTGELFF	TGTGCCAGCAGCACGATGGTACAGGGGGCCGCGAACACCGGGGAGCTGTTTTTT
12	.	TRBV19	TRBJ2-1	once	CATSLREREQFF	TGTGCCACCTCTCTAAGGGAGAGAGAGCAGTTCTTC
17	.	TRBV3-1/TRBV3-2	TRBJ2-2	.	CASSHSMGRGNTGELFF	TGTGCCAGCAGCCATTCCATGGGCAGGGGCAACACCGGGGAGCTGTTTTTT
12	.	TRBV6-2/TRBV6-3	TRBJ1-3	.	CASSNTRNTIYF	TGTGCCAGCAGCAACACAAGAAACACCATATATTTT
12	.	TRBV28	TRBJ1-1	.	CASSFEYTEAFF	TGTGCCAGCAGTTTCGAGTACACTGAAGCTTTCTTT
12	.	TRBV5-1	TRBJ1-1	.	CASSLAGMGAFF	TGCGCCAGCAGCTTGGCCGGGATGGGGGCTTTCTTT
13	.	TRBV30	TRBJ2-1	once	CAWSRTPSNEQFF	TGTGCCTGGAGCCGCACGCCCTCCAATGAGCAGTTCTTC
13	.	TRBV7-2	TRBJ1-1	.	CASSFGGDTEAFF	TGTGCCAGCAGCTTCGGGGGGGACACTGAAGCTTTCTTT